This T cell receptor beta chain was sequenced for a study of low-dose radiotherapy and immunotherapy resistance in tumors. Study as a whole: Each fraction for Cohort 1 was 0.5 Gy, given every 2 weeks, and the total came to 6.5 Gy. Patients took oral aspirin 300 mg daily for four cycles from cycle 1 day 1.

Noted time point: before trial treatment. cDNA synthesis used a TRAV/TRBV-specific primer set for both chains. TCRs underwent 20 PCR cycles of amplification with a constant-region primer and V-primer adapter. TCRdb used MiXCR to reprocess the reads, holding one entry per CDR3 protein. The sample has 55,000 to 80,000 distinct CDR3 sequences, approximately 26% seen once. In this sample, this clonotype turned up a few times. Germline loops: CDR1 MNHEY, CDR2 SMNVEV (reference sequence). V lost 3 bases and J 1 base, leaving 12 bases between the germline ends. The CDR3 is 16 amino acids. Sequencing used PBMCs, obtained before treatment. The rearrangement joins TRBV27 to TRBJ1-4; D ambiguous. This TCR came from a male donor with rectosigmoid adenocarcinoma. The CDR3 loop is CASSLVYRGTNEKLFF. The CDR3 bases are TGTGCCAGCAGTTTGGTGTACCGGGGAACTAATGAAAAACTGTTTTTT.